This TCR beta chain was observed in a study of cytomegalovirus exposure and HLA in healthy donors. Likely unrecorded immune exposures existed in these nominally healthy donors. The PCR employed 60 Vbeta primers together with 13 Jbeta primers. Repertoires were generated with immunoSEQ multiplex PCR, while TCRdb's copy carries only in-frame clones and drops some. The data contain about 160,000 clones, around 85% of them singletons. Study outcomes and limitations: Rarity marked most TCR sequences, yet some public TCRs occurred in many donors. Reportedly, TCR beta sequences accurately predicted HLA-A and HLA-B alleles in most subjects.

As concerns this clone: Its antigen is not known.

The receptor was isolated from a woman under 40 in good health and CMV-seronegative. Sequencing used PBMCs.

The CDR3 region has the DNA TGTGCCAGCAGTTTAAGGCGGGGGATCTCAGAAAAACTGTTTTTT. Its translation: CASSLRRGISEKLFF. V is TRBV28 and J is TRBJ1-4; D is perhaps TRBD1 (5 bases). Trimming removed 2 bases from V and 8 bases from J, with 15 bases in between. The CDR3 covers 15 residues. The germline gives CDR1 MDHEN, CDR2 SYDVKM.